Listed here are 6 T cell receptor beta chains from one sample, sequenced in a study of cytomegalovirus exposure and HLA in healthy donors. Sequencing was performed with immunoSEQ multiplex PCR; in TCRdb, only in-frame clones are kept and a portion is missing. The sample holds about 44,000 clones, over 85% seen once. Sequencing input: PBMCs. Receptor source: a woman aged 18-30 years in good health and CMV-seronegative.

J is TRBJ2-3 and V is TRBV6-4; 9 bases line up with TRBD2. Germline trimming cut 3 bases from V and 3 bases from J; bases unmatched to any gene: 4. The CDR3 extends over 15 amino acids. Per the germline V gene, CDR1 is MRHNA and CDR2 is SNTAGT. The CDR3 sequence is CASSEREGPTDTQYF. CDR3 DNA sequence: TGTGCCAGCAGTGAGCGGGAGGGCCCTACAGATACGCAGTATTTT.

The chain links TRBV10-2 to TRBJ2-7; a weak D match, TRBD2 (6 bases). CDR3 size: 15 residues. Looked up from germline, CDR1 is WSHSY and CDR2 is SAAADI. V was shortened by 5 bases and J by 0 bases, with 14 bases between the two germline ends. CDR3 region: CASSRRDFSSYEQYF. For the CDR3, the DNA is TGCGCCAGCAGTCGCCGGGACTTCTCCTCCTACGAGCAGTACTTC.

The genes are TRBV28 and TRBJ2-3; TRBD2 matches at 10 bases. V trimming: 8 bases; J trimming: 3 bases; junction bases outside the gene matches: 8. This CDR3 has 15 residues. Germline V gene data show CDR1 as MDHEN and CDR2 as SYDVKM. The CDR3 protein is CASGSGRSPTDTQYF. The CDR3 DNA is TGTGCCAGCGGTAGCGGGAGGTCCCCAACAGATACGCAGTATTTT.

The chain is built from TRBV7-7 and TRBJ2-2; 9 bases map to TRBD1. This CDR3 contains 14 residues. CDR1 and CDR2 from the germline V gene are SSHAT and FNYEAQ (reference sequence). Trimming at V came to 3 bases and at J to 7 bases, leaving 3 bases not matched to a gene. CDR3 in amino acids: CASSFGQGNGELFF. The CDR3 nucleotides are TGTGCCAGCAGCTTCGGACAGGGGAACGGGGAGCTGTTTTTT.

The chain joins TRBV27 to TRBJ1-1; no clear D. V dropped 3 bases and J dropped 0 bases, with 11 bases sitting between them. The CDR3 covers 15 residues. Germline V gives CDR1 MNHEY, CDR2 SMNVEV (reference sequence). For the CDR3, the DNA is TGTGCCAGCAGTTTGGTGATCGGGGTGAACACTGAAGCTTTCTTT. Protein sequence: CASSLVIGVNTEAFF.

The genes are TRBV5-1 and TRBJ2-1; tentatively, D is TRBD1 (5 bases). CDR1 is SGHRS and CDR2 is YFSETQ in the germline V gene. There are 14 residues in the CDR3. V lost 0 bases and J lost 6, with 10 bases in between. The CDR3 DNA follows: TGCGCCAGCAGCTTGGGTCTTCAGGGCAATGAGCAGTTCTTC. Amino acid sequence: CASSLGLQGNEQFF.